The source of this T cell receptor (beta chain) is a study of T cells in Graves' hyperthyroidism and ophthalmopathy. Study-level points and caveats: From stable hyperthyroidism, ophthalmopathy was separated by a 13 V-J model.

In regard to this clonotype: Its antigen is currently unknown.

Amplified regions were TCR beta CDR3 sequences from RNA transcripts. First-round RT-PCR targeting the TCR CDR3 was performed with the HTBI primer set. Each CDR3 protein is one row after TCRdb ran MiXCR on the multiplex PCR reads. The repertoire holds approximately 250,000 distinct CDR3 sequences, with roughly a quarter as singletons. PBMCs were collected from an approximately 9 ml volume of fresh peripheral blood. CDR3 length equals 18 residues. V gave up 6 bases and J gave up 9 bases, with 30 bases separating them. Sequencing input: blood. The sequence derives from a woman aged 40 to 55 with Graves' ophthalmopathy. The chain joins TRBV12-3 or TRBV12-4 to TRBJ1-5; D might be TRBD1 (5 bases). In DNA form, the CDR3 reads TGTGCCAGCAGAAACCACAGGCCCCGGACCGGTCGATTCCGGCCCCAGCATTTT. Amino acid sequence: CASRNHRPRTGRFRPQHF.